This passage covers 17 T cell receptor beta chains from one sample sequenced in a study of Graves' ophthalmopathy and Graves' hyperthyroidism. Amplification targeted the TCR beta CDR3 regions, with RNA transcripts as the source material. Amplification began with first-round RT-PCR using HTBI primers, then second-round multiplex PCR was performed. TCRdb re-called the multiplex PCR reads through MiXCR, storing one row per CDR3 protein. The table lists 600,000 to 700,000 distinct CDR3 sequences, roughly two fifths of them singletons. The sequenced sample was peripheral blood. These TCRs come from an adult man with Graves' ophthalmopathy.

The table lists this clonotype with many counts. This chain uses TRBV7-2 with TRBJ1-2; D remains unclear. The CDR3 covers 11 residues. Germline assignment: CDR1 SGHTA and CDR2 FQGNSA. The ends were cut back, 5 bases at V and 6 bases at J, with 7 bases in the middle. The CDR3 here is CASSPHHGYTF. The DNA for the CDR3 is TGTGCCAGCAGCCCCCACCATGGCTACACCTTC.

A word on this clonotype: A read error may explain this, as a much larger clone is one base away. The chain uses TRBV29-1 and TRBJ2-2; 10 bases align to TRBD2. The CDR3 loop spans 15 amino acids. Germline V gene data show CDR1 as SQVTM and CDR2 as ANQGSEA. The chain's CDR3 is CSVEKREGYTEELFF. DNA for the CDR3: TGCAGCGTTGAAAAGCGGGAGGGCTATACCGAGGAGCTGTTTTTT.

This clonotype was counted at least ten times. This rearrangement joins TRBV6-2 or TRBV6-3 to TRBJ1-1; 7 positions agree with TRBD1. There are 13 residues in the CDR3. The V segment lost 8 bases and the J segment 4 bases; nucleotides outside the gene matches: 7. CDR1 and CDR2 from the germline V gene are MNHEY and SVGEGT. CDR3 amino acids: CASQTGPVTEAFF. For the CDR3, the DNA is TGTGCCAGCCAGACAGGGCCAGTCACTGAAGCTTTCTTT.

In this sample, this clonotype turned up many times. The CDR3 region has the DNA TGCGCCAGCAGCCCCGAACAGACAGGGCGCAACGAGCAGTACTTC. It encodes CASSPEQTGRNEQYF. The J gene is TRBJ2-7, the V gene TRBV4-1, with 7 bases matching TRBD1. The V gene end was trimmed by 4 bases and the J gene end by 5 bases; junction bases not matched to a gene: 11. This CDR3 has 15 amino acids. The V gene's germline CDR1 is MGHRA and CDR2 YSYEKL.

To note about this clonotype: With a much larger clone just one base away, this may be a read error. This chain connects TRBV10-3 to TRBJ1-1, with a possible D match to TRBD1 (6 bases). Germline-derived CDR1 and CDR2 are ENHRY and SYGVKD. CDR3 length: 15 residues. V was pared by 6 bases and J by 1 base, with 15 bases between. The CDR3 sequence: CAIRFPQGKNTEAFF. CDR3 DNA: TGTGCCATCAGATTTCCCCAGGGGAAGAACACTGAAGCTTTCTTT.

The V gene is TRBV25-1, the J gene TRBJ2-7; 7 nucleotides line up with TRBD2. This CDR3 is 14 amino acids long. CDR1 and CDR2 (germline): MGHDK, SYGVNS. CDR3: CASFRGRGSYEQYF. In DNA, the CDR3 is TGTGCTAGTTTCCGTGGGCGGGGGAGCTACGAGCAGTACTTC.

In regard to this clonotype: A read error is possible here, since a much larger clone lies one base away. The genes are TRBV7-9 and TRBJ1-3; D may be TRBD1 (5 bases). The CDR3 is made up of 14 amino acids. CDR1 and CDR2 from the germline V gene are SEHNR and FQNEAQ (reference sequence). In nucleotides, the CDR3 is TGTGCCAGCAACTTAGCGCAGGGTAAAAACACCATATATTTT. It codes for CASNLAQGKNTIYF.

This clonotype was seen at least ten times. The J gene is TRBJ1-2, the V gene TRBV2, with TRBD1 as a possible D gene (6 bases). Germline CDR1 and CDR2: SNHLY and FYNNEI. V was shortened by 6 bases and J by 4 bases, with 24 bases between the two germline ends. This CDR3 is built from 17 residues. The DNA of the CDR3 is TGTGCCAGCAGCGAGGGGCCGGGACAAGCATCCCTCTATGGCTACACCTTC. This translates into CASSEGPGQASLYGYTF.

This clonotype was recorded many times. CDR3 loop: CASSSWPGQLNTEAFF. CDR3 sequence (DNA): TGCGCCAGCAGCTCCTGGCCGGGACAACTGAACACTGAAGCTTTCTTT. The V call is TRBV5-1, the J call TRBJ1-1, with D possibly matching TRBD1 (6 bases). Germline V CDR1 and CDR2: SGHRS, YFSETQ. The ends were cut back, 3 bases at V and 0 bases at J, with 15 bases in the middle. There are 16 residues in the CDR3.

This clonotype was picked up a small number of times. The CDR3 sequence: CASSMGQGARELFF. Written as DNA, the CDR3 is TGTGCCAGTAGTATGGGGCAGGGGGCGAGGGAGCTGTTTTTT. The gene calls are TRBV19 and TRBJ2-2; 8 nucleotides agree with TRBD1. V dropped 3 bases and J dropped 9; count of bases not matched to a gene: 6. Germline V CDR1 and CDR2: LNHDA, SQIVND (reference sequence). CDR3 length: 14 amino acids.

The table lists this clonotype with a count of one. This rearrangement joins TRBV10-3 to TRBJ1-3; D unclear. V was cut by 3 bases and J by 8 bases, with 5 bases left in between. CDR1 and CDR2 from the germline V gene are ENHRY and SYGVKD. The CDR3 totals 11 residues. The CDR3: CAISEVYTIYF. The CDR3 DNA follows: TGTGCCATCAGTGAAGTTTACACCATATATTTT.

This clonotype was found many times. This sequence joins TRBV9 and TRBJ2-7, with no clear D. The CDR3 extends over 13 amino acids. In germline, CDR1 is SGDLS, CDR2 YYNGEE. V lost 0 bases and J lost 6, with 10 bases in between. CDR3 coding DNA: TGTGCCAGCAGCGTAGGTGCCAGATCCGAGCAGTACTTC. The encoded protein is CASSVGARSEQYF.

The chain couples TRBV2 to TRBJ1-4; perhaps TRBD1 as D (5 bases). The germline V and J ends were trimmed by 8 bases and 0 bases, with 13 bases remaining between them. Germline CDR1 and CDR2: SNHLY and FYNNEI. The CDR3 has 15 residues. The CDR3 here is CASQGAEATNEKLFF. CDR3 bases: TGTGCCAGCCAGGGCGCCGAAGCAACTAATGAAAAACTGTTTTTT.

V and J are TRBV6-5 and TRBJ1-1, with TRBD1 matching over 9 bases. CDR1 is MNHEY and CDR2 is SVGAGI in the germline V gene. Trimming took 6 bases from V and 7 from J; bases not matched to a gene: 9. The CDR3 covers 14 residues. In DNA form, the CDR3 reads TGTGCCAGCAGCTCCGGACAGGGGCTGGGTGAAGCTTTCTTT. Amino acids: CASSSGQGLGEAFF.

This clonotype was recorded once. Because it lacks the conserved phenylalanine or tryptophan at the end, this CDR3 is likely a read error. V usage is TRBV10-3 and J usage is TRBJ1-5, with a possible D match to TRBD1 (5 bases). Germline V gene data show CDR1 as ENHRY and CDR2 as SYGVKD. V gave up 3 bases and J gave up 7 bases, with 10 bases separating them. CDR3 length equals 13 residues. CDR3 in DNA: TGTGCCATCAGTGACAGGGTCGTGCAGCCCCAGCATTAT. Translation: CAISDRVVQPQHY.

Of note for this clonotype: A much more abundant neighbour one base away suggests this may be a read error. The chain links TRBV20-1 to TRBJ2-7; D possibly uses TRBD1 or TRBD2 (6 bases each). Germline V gene lookup returns CDR1 DFQATT and CDR2 SNEGSKA (reference sequence). The CDR3 is made up of 14 amino acids. The CDR3: CSAVFGGFSYGQYF. The CDR3 DNA reads as TGCAGTGCGGTATTCGGGGGCTTCTCCTACGGGCAGTACTTC.

The genes are TRBV11-2 and TRBJ1-5; D is undetermined. Per germline, CDR1 SGHAT and CDR2 FQNNGV. V gave up 7 bases and J gave up 3 bases, with 13 bases separating them. The CDR3 sequence is 14 residues long. This CDR3 is CASTPREHNQPQHF. DNA of the CDR3: TGTGCCAGCACCCCACGGGAACACAATCAGCCCCAGCATTTT.